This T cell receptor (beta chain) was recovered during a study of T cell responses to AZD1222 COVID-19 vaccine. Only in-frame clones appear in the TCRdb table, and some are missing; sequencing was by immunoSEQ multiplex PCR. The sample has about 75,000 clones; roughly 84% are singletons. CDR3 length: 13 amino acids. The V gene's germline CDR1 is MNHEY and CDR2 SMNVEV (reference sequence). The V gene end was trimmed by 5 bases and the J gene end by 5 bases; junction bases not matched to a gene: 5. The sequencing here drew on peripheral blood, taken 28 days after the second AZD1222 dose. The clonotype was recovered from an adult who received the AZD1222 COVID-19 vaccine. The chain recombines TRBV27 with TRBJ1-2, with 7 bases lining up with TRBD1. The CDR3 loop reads CASSTRGEYGYTF. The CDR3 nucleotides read TGTGCCAGCAGTACCAGGGGGGAGTATGGCTACACCTTC.